This T cell receptor (beta chain) comes out of a study of blood T cell repertoires in COVID-19. At the level of the study: Specimens from acute and convalescent COVID-19 originated in the United States, Italy and Spain. PBMCs, B-cell-depleted T cells, or T cells provided the cDNA or gDNA that made up the material.

Produced via immunoSEQ multiplex PCR; TCRdb's table is partial and in-frame only. Found here are about 250,000 clones, 85% to 90% of them singletons; the top ten hold approximately 1.3%. Trimming shortened V by 4 bases and J by 2 bases, and 12 bases separated the two germline ends. Germline lookup yields CDR1 SGHKS and CDR2 YYEKEE (reference sequence). This CDR3 has 14 residues. The clonotype originates from an older man with acute or convalescent COVID-19. The sequencing input was peripheral blood. J is TRBJ2-5 and V is TRBV5-5; unclear D gene. The CDR3 bases are TGTGCCAGCAGCCCGGCACAGATTCAAGAGACCCAGTACTTC. Translating gives CASSPAQIQETQYF.